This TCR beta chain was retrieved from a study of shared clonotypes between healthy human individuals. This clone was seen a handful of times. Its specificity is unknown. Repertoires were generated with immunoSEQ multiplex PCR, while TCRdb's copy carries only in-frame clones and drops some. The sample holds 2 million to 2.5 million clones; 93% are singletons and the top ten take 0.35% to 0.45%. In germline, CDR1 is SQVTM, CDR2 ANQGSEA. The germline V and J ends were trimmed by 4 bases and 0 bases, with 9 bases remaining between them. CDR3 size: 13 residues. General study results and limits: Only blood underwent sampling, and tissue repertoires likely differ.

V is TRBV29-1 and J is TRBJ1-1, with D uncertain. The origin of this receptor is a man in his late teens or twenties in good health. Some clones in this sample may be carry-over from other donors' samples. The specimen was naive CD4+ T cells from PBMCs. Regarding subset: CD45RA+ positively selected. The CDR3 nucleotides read TGCAGCGTTGCTACCCCCTTGAACACTGAAGCTTTCTTT. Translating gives CSVATPLNTEAFF. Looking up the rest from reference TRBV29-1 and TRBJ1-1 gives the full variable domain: SAVISQKPSRDICQRGTSLTIQCQVDSQVTMMFWYRQQPGQSLTLIATANQGSEATYESGFVIDKFPISRPNLTFSTLTVSNMSPEDSSIYLCSVATPLNTEAFFGQGTRLTVV.